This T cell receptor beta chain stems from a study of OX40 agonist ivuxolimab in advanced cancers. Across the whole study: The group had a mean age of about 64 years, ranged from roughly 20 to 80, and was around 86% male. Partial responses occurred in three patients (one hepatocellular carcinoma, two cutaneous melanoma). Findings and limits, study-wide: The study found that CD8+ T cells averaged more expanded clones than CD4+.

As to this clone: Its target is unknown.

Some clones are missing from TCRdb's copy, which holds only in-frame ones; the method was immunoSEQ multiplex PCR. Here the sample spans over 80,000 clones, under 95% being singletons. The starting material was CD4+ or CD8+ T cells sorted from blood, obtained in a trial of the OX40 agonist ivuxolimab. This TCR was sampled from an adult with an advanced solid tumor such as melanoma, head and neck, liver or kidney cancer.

CDR3 residues: CASVQTNTGELFF. CDR3 sequence (DNA): TGTGCCAGCGTGCAGACGAACACCGGGGAGCTGTTTTTT. The chain joins TRBV28 to TRBJ2-2; D is ambiguous. The germline CDR1 and CDR2 sequences are MDHEN and SYDVKM. V was cut by 8 bases and J by 0 bases, with 7 bases left in between. The CDR3 runs to 13 residues.